This T cell receptor (beta chain) is from a study of T-cell memory formation after mild COVID-19. Study-level background: For the most part, TCR clusters were specific to one donor.

The TCR alpha and TCR beta cDNA libraries, bearing sample barcodes and UMIs, were generated by 5'RACE using constant-segment primers. From the 5' RACE reads, TCRdb called clonotypes with MiXCR, one entry per CDR3 protein. This table holds around 430,000 distinct CDR3 sequences, about 17% found once. Germline CDR1 SEHNR, CDR2 FQNEAQ (reference sequence). Trimming cost V 4 bases and J 0 bases, with 7 bases left between them. The length of the CDR3 is 14 residues. The origin of this receptor is a man younger than 35 who had mild COVID-19 (a few samples of this study predate the infection). Cell type and time point are not known. The chain combines TRBV7-9 with TRBJ1-5; D unclear. Sequencing was done on a sample of PBMCs or a T cell subset sorted from them (not recorded which). CDR3 nucleotides: TGTGCCAGCAGCTCGGCCAATAGCAATCAGCCCCAGCATTTT. It codes for CASSSANSNQPQHF.